The 14 T cell receptor beta chains below all came from one sample that was sequenced in a study of monozygotic twins with inflammatory bowel disease. TCRdb reprocessed the 5' RACE reads and stores each CDR3 protein as one record, lacking DNA. This sample's clone table lists about 210,000 distinct CDR3 sequences. The sequenced material came from blood. Receptors originate from a human donor with ulcerative colitis or Crohn's disease, or a healthy co-twin of an affected twin (not recorded which).

Here the CDR3 reads CASSSTGHGETQYF. The chain recombines TRBV7-6 with TRBJ2-5; the TCRdb D gene call, TRBD1, has no DNA to confirm it. This CDR3 is built from 14 residues. Germline V lookup: CDR1 SGHVS, CDR2 FNYEAQ.

The chain carries TRBV12-3 or TRBV12-4 and TRBJ1-3. The CDR3 spans 16 residues. CDR3 sequence: CASSPVSSSSGNTIYF.

The V gene is TRBV13, the J gene TRBJ1-1; the D call from TCRdb, TRBD1, cannot be confirmed without DNA. From germline, CDR1 is PRHDT and CDR2 FYEKMQ (reference sequence). This CDR3 is built from 14 residues. The CDR3 is CASRPGTVITEAFF.

The rearrangement links TRBV7-8 to TRBJ2-5; TCRdb lists TRBD1, though no DNA is available to test this call. Germline loops: CDR1 SGHVS, CDR2 FQNEAQ. This CDR3 comprises 17 residues. The CDR3 sequence is CASSFEQGSGTRGTQYF.

The V and J genes are TRBV6-5 and TRBJ2-7; checking the TCRdb D call of TRBD2 is not possible without DNA. This CDR3 contains 13 residues. Germline values: CDR1 MNHEY, CDR2 SVGAGI. The CDR3 reads CASREGLNYEQYF.

V usage is TRBV10-3 and J usage is TRBJ2-7. The CDR3 covers 13 residues. The germline V gene encodes CDR1 ENHRY and CDR2 SYGVKD. CDR3 sequence reads: CAISGDSNYEQYF.

The chain couples TRBV2 to TRBJ2-2; TCRdb indicates TRBD2, and absent DNA this call remains unverified. Germline-derived CDR1 and CDR2 are SNHLY and FYNNEI. The CDR3 is 15 residues long. The CDR3 is CASTETRPPSGELFF.

The CDR3 loop is CSAFPSGVQETQYF. The chain uses TRBV20-1 and TRBJ2-5; TCRdb's D call of TRBD1 is untestable without DNA. This CDR3 contains 14 residues. Germline CDR1 DFQATT, CDR2 SNEGSKA (reference sequence).

The CDR3: CAWRVPGLDYGYTF. This chain links TRBV30 with TRBJ1-2; absent DNA, TCRdb's TRBD1 call cannot be checked. The CDR3 is 14 amino acids. Germline CDR1 is GTSNPN and CDR2 is SVGIG (reference sequence).

The chain joins TRBV12-3 or TRBV12-4 to TRBJ2-7; TCRdb's assignment of TRBD1 cannot be checked, as there is no DNA. This CDR3 spans 15 amino acids. The CDR3 region is CASRGGPGNTYEQYF.

The genes are TRBV5-1 and TRBJ2-4; without DNA, the TCRdb call of TRBD2 cannot be checked. CDR1 is SGHRS, CDR2 YFSETQ, per germline. The CDR3 is made up of 16 amino acids. CDR3 in amino acids: CASRPSPSTVVNIQYF. The full variable domain, completed using reference TRBV5-1 and TRBJ2-4, is KAGVTQTPRYLIKTRGQQVTLSCSPISGHRSVSWYQQTPGQGLQFLFEYFSETQRNKGNFPGRFSGRQFSNSRSEMNVSTLELGDSALYLCASRPSPSTVVNIQYFGAGTRLSVL.

The rearrangement links TRBV24-1 to TRBJ2-1. The length of the CDR3 is 16 residues. Germline lookup yields CDR1 KGHDR and CDR2 SFDVKD. CDR3 residues: CATSDLWGNSYNEQFF.

This chain joins TRBV5-1 and TRBJ2-1; TCRdb returns TRBD2, unconfirmable since there is no DNA. This CDR3 region has 17 residues. Germline V gene sequence: CDR1 SGHRS, CDR2 YFSETQ. CDR3 protein: CASSLDGIGTSGNEQFF.

The chain is built from TRBV5-1 and TRBJ1-5; the TCRdb call, TRBD1, lacks DNA for checking. The CDR3 sequence is 14 residues long. The germline V gene encodes CDR1 SGHRS and CDR2 YFSETQ. This CDR3 is CASSLVGGDQPQHF.